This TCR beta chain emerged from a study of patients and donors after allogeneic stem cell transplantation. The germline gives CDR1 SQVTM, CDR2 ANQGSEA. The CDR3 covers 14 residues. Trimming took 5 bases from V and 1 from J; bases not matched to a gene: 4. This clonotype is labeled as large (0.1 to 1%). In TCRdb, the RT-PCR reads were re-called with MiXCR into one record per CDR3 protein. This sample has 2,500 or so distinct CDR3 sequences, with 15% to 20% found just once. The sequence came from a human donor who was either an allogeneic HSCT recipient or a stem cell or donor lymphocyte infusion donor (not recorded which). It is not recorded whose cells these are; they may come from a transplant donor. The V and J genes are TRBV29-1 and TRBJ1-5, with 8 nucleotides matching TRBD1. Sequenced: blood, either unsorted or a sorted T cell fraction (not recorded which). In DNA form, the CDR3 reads TGCAGCGTTCCGGGACAGGAGAGCAATCAGCCCCAGCATTTT. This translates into CSVPGQESNQPQHF.